The 26 T cell receptor beta chains below all came from one sample that was sequenced in a study of T cells of healthy individuals. Each CDR3 protein is one row after TCRdb ran MiXCR on the 5' RACE reads. Altogether around 98,000 distinct CDR3 sequences are present, 17% being singletons, with the ten largest covering 6.2%. These receptors were taken from a human donor in good health.

This clonotype appeared once. This chain joins TRBV20-1 and TRBJ2-1; 8 bases are shared with TRBD2. With 6 bases clipped from V and 6 bases from J, the junction kept 7 bases outside the gene matches. The CDR3 is made up of 13 amino acids. Germline V lookup: CDR1 DFQATT, CDR2 SNEGSKA (reference sequence). The CDR3, as DNA: TGCAGTGCCCCGGGACTAGGGAGCAATGAGCAGTTCTTC. Amino acid sequence: CSAPGLGSNEQFF.

The V gene is TRBV20-1, the J gene TRBJ2-5; D remains ambiguous. CDR1 is DFQATT and CDR2 is SNEGSKA in the germline V gene (reference sequence). This CDR3 has 14 residues. V was cut by 3 bases and J by 5 bases, with 16 bases left in between. CDR3 coding DNA: TGCAGTGCTAGTCGGCGCACGGTGGCGGAGACCCAGTACTTC. The encoded protein is CSASRRTVAETQYF.

The sample holds many counts of this clonotype. The chain couples TRBV7-9 to TRBJ2-1; D possibly uses TRBD1 or TRBD2 (5 bases each). The CDR3 is made up of 15 amino acids. Trimming stripped 6 bases from V and 10 bases from J, with 22 bases between. Germline V gene lookup returns CDR1 SEHNR and CDR2 FQNEAQ (reference sequence). The chain's CDR3 is CASRKGPVGELEQFF. CDR3 DNA sequence: TGTGCCAGCAGAAAGGGACCAGTGGGGGAATTGGAGCAGTTCTTC.

There are a few counts of this clonotype. This chain uses TRBV4-3 with TRBJ2-7, with 8 bases that match TRBD1. J was trimmed by 2 bases and V by 4 bases; bases with no gene match: 7. The CDR3 has 15 amino acids. The germline V gene encodes CDR1 LGHNA and CDR2 YSLEER. CDR3: CASSLRQGPTYEQYF. CDR3 coding DNA: TGCGCCAGCAGCCTCAGACAGGGGCCTACCTACGAGCAGTACTTC.

This clonotype was observed a few times. This chain connects TRBV9 to TRBJ2-2, with TRBD2 matching 12 bases. After removal of 3 bases from V and 4 bases from J, the junction contained 4 bases not matched to a gene. Germline values: CDR1 SGDLS, CDR2 YYNGEE. The CDR3 extends over 16 amino acids. The DNA for the CDR3 is TGTGCCAGCAGCGCTGGACTAGCGGGACTCACCGGGGAGCTGTTTTTT. It encodes CASSAGLAGLTGELFF.

This clonotype has more than one count but fewer than ten. The gene calls are TRBV20-1 and TRBJ2-5; the D gene is possibly TRBD2 (6 bases). Between the trimmed V and J ends, which lost 5 bases and 7 bases, there was a span of 20 bases. The V gene's germline CDR1 is DFQATT and CDR2 SNEGSKA (reference sequence). The CDR3 loop spans 14 amino acids. The CDR3 DNA follows: TGCAGTGCTGGCGGGGCGGGGTTGTTGGGGACCCAGTACTTC. It is translated as CSAGGAGLLGTQYF.

This clonotype has a handful of counts. V is TRBV28 and J is TRBJ1-1; 7 bases are shared with TRBD1. The CDR3 length is 13 residues. V lost 10 bases and J lost 0; bases outside the gene matches: 5. Germline loops: CDR1 MDHEN, CDR2 SYDVKM. This CDR3 reads CATGTVMNTEAFF. CDR3 in DNA: TGTGCCACTGGGACAGTCATGAACACTGAAGCTTTCTTT.

This clonotype was seen ten or more times. The rearrangement joins TRBV6-5 to TRBJ1-1; 8 bases fit TRBD1. There are 15 residues in the CDR3. The germline CDR1 and CDR2 sequences are MNHEY and SVGAGI. J gave up 2 bases and V 6 bases, and 8 bases lay outside the gene matches. CDR3 sequence (DNA): TGTGCCAGCAGACGCGGACAGGGAGCCAACACTGAAGCTTTCTTT. Translation gives CASRRGQGANTEAFF.

This clonotype has only a few counts. The chain couples TRBV12-3 or TRBV12-4 to TRBJ2-1; perhaps TRBD1 as D (6 bases). Trimming cost V 3 bases and J 4 bases, with 10 bases left between them. The CDR3 spans 14 residues. CDR3: CASSFGTLYNEQFF. In DNA, the CDR3 is TGTGCCAGCAGTTTCGGGACACTATACAATGAGCAGTTCTTC.

CDR3 sequence reads: CATSRGPSNTEAFF. In DNA form, the CDR3 reads TGTGCCACCAGCAGAGGTCCATCCAACACTGAAGCTTTCTTT. V is TRBV15 and J is TRBJ1-1; D is uncertain. This CDR3 has 14 amino acids. V lost 1 base, J lost 2 bases, and 8 bases lay in between. CDR1 and CDR2 (germline): LNHNV, YYDKDF (reference sequence).

The V gene is TRBV20-1, the J gene TRBJ1-5; a possible D gene is TRBD1 (5 bases). Germline V gene lookup returns CDR1 DFQATT and CDR2 SNEGSKA (reference sequence). The CDR3 is made up of 15 amino acids. The V end lost 0 bases, the J end lost 3 bases, and 12 bases lay between the germline ends. The CDR3 DNA follows: TGCAGTGCTAGAGAGTTTGCAGGGCTCAATCAGCCCCAGCATTTT. Residues: CSAREFAGLNQPQHF.

This clonotype was counted only a few times. V gene TRBV6-2 or TRBV6-3 combines with J gene TRBJ1-1; 7 bases line up with TRBD1. The V gene end was trimmed by 2 bases and the J gene end by 4 bases; junction bases not matched to a gene: 7. CDR1 is MNHEY and CDR2 is SVGEGT in the germline V gene. The CDR3 has 15 amino acids. The CDR3 region is CASSYLTTGTTEAFF. The CDR3 DNA sequence: TGTGCCAGCAGTTACCTCACGACAGGGACCACTGAAGCTTTCTTT.

The DNA for the CDR3 is TGCGCCAGCAGCCTATTGGACAGGGACTACGAGCAGTACTTC. Protein sequence: CASSLLDRDYEQYF. The chain has TRBV4-1 and TRBJ2-7; 8 bases are shared with TRBD1. With 4 bases clipped from V and 3 bases from J, the junction kept 5 bases outside the gene matches. The length of the CDR3 is 14 residues. Looked up from germline, CDR1 is MGHRA and CDR2 is YSYEKL.

The chain employs TRBV4-1 and TRBJ1-1, with D hard to call. Per germline, CDR1 MGHRA and CDR2 YSYEKL. Trimming left V 6 bases short and J 1 base short, with 12 bases between. The CDR3 has 14 amino acids. CDR3: CASRLQPQNTEAFF. The CDR3 DNA reads as TGCGCCAGCAGACTACAACCACAGAACACTGAAGCTTTCTTT.

This sequence joins TRBV7-2 and TRBJ2-1, with TRBD2 as a possible D gene (7 bases). CDR3 length equals 14 residues. V lost 5 bases, J lost 6 bases, and 14 bases lay in between. The germline CDR1 and CDR2 sequences are SGHTA and FQGNSA. For the CDR3, the DNA is TGTGCCAGCAGCCTCGGGGGGCCAGTCAATGAGCAGTTCTTC. Translation: CASSLGGPVNEQFF.

In this sample, this clonotype turned up many times. V is TRBV5-6 and J is TRBJ1-3, with D perhaps matching TRBD1 (5 bases). V was shortened by 3 bases and J by 0 bases, with 10 bases between the two germline ends. The CDR3 extends over 15 amino acids. Germline V gene data show CDR1 as SGHDT and CDR2 as YYEEEE. This CDR3 reads CASSSTDSSGNTIYF. The CDR3 nucleotides read TGTGCCAGCAGCTCGACTGACAGCTCTGGAAACACCATATATTTT.

This clonotype was seen a handful of times. The chain is built from TRBV28 and TRBJ1-5, with a possible D match to TRBD1 (5 bases). The germline CDR1 and CDR2 sequences are MDHEN and SYDVKM. V was cut by 6 bases and J by 6 bases, with 21 bases left in between. CDR3 length: 16 amino acids. This CDR3 reads CASRPRDPKRRQPQHF. The DNA of the CDR3 is TGTGCCAGCAGACCCCGGGACCCTAAAAGACGTCAGCCCCAGCATTTT.

The chain is built from TRBV7-6 and TRBJ2-2; no clear D gene. Germline CDR1 reads SGHVS; CDR2 reads FNYEAQ. The V end was cut by 5 bases, the J end by 4 bases, with 8 bases between. This CDR3 is 13 amino acids long. The CDR3 protein is CASSLASTGELFF. CDR3 bases: TGTGCCAGCAGCCTTGCTAGCACCGGGGAGCTGTTTTTT. Full variable domain (rest looked up from reference TRBV7-6 and TRBJ2-2): GAGVSQSPRYKVTKRGQDVALRCDPISGHVSLYWYRQALGQGPEFLTYFNYEAQQDKSGLPNDRFSAERPEGSISTLTIQRTEQRDSAMYRCASSLASTGELFFGEGSRLTVL.

This clonotype was seen more than once but under ten times. The rearrangement uses TRBV5-5 and TRBJ2-1; D is undetermined. V shed 5 bases and J shed 0 bases, with 12 bases lying between them. The V gene's germline CDR1 is SGHKS and CDR2 YYEKEE (reference sequence). The CDR3 is 15 residues long. The CDR3 coding sequence is TGTGCCAGCAGTTCCAGTCCTACCTCCTACAATGAGCAGTTCTTC. Its translation: CASSSSPTSYNEQFF.

This clonotype was found many times. The V call is TRBV4-3, the J call TRBJ1-2; perhaps TRBD1 as D (6 bases). V gave up 6 bases and J gave up 5 bases, with 13 bases separating them. The CDR3 totals 13 residues. Germline V gene sequence: CDR1 LGHNA, CDR2 YSLEER. The CDR3 DNA follows: TGCGCCAGCAGTCATCCAGGGGAGTATGGCTACACCTTC. It yields the protein CASSHPGEYGYTF.

This clonotype was counted a few times. The chain carries TRBV11-1 and TRBJ2-2; 7 bases are a match to TRBD1. V shed 5 bases, J shed 0 bases, and the junction held 6 bases outside the gene matches. This CDR3 region has 16 residues. Looked up from germline, CDR1 is SGHAT and CDR2 is FQDESV (reference sequence). As DNA, the CDR3 is TGTGCCAGCAGCCCCCGACAGGGTTCGAACACCGGGGAGCTGTTTTTT. As protein: CASSPRQGSNTGELFF.

This clonotype has more than one count but fewer than ten. The V gene is TRBV7-2, the J gene TRBJ2-1; possible D gene TRBD1, 6 bases. The CDR3 sequence is 14 residues long. Germline CDR1 and CDR2: SGHTA and FQGNSA. Between the trimmed V and J ends, which lost 7 bases and 3 bases, there was a span of 13 bases. The CDR3 coding sequence is TGTGCCAGCACCACAGGGAACCTCTACAATGAGCAGTTCTTC. Its translation: CASTTGNLYNEQFF.

This rearrangement joins TRBV12-3 or TRBV12-4 to TRBJ2-7; no definite D call. The CDR3 is made up of 13 amino acids. V dropped 6 bases and J dropped 4 bases, with 13 bases sitting between them. The CDR3 DNA reads TGTGCCAGCAGGCTGGACGGGCGGTACGAGCAGTACTTC. Encoded protein: CASRLDGRYEQYF.

V is TRBV28 and J is TRBJ2-2; D gene ambiguous. Per the germline V gene, CDR1 is MDHEN and CDR2 is SYDVKM. The V end was cut by 2 bases, the J end by 3 bases, with 19 bases between. This CDR3 has 18 amino acids. DNA for the CDR3: TGTGCCAGCAGTTTACCTAATCCCGGTGAGACCGACACCGGGGAGCTGTTTTTT. It codes for CASSLPNPGETDTGELFF.

Details on this clonotype: This likely comes from a read error, as the CDR3 has no conserved phenylalanine or tryptophan at its end. The chain employs TRBV9 and TRBJ2-3, with TRBD2 matching 11 bases. CDR1 is SGDLS, CDR2 YYNGEE, per germline. V was clipped by 4 bases and J by 6 bases; unmatched bases: 10. This CDR3 is built from 16 residues. The CDR3 region has the DNA TGTGCCAGCAGCATTACTAGCGGGGGACTCCCGGATACGCAGTATTCT. Translating gives CASSITSGGLPDTQYS.

Only a few counts were recorded for this clonotype. The chain couples TRBV7-8 to TRBJ2-7, with D uncertain. CDR1 and CDR2 (germline): SGHVS, FQNEAQ. This CDR3 contains 12 residues. Deletions cut 4 bases from V and 0 bases from J, with 4 bases between. CDR3 nucleotides: TGTGCCAGCAGCTCCACCTCCTACGAGCAGTACTTC. The encoded protein is CASSSTSYEQYF.